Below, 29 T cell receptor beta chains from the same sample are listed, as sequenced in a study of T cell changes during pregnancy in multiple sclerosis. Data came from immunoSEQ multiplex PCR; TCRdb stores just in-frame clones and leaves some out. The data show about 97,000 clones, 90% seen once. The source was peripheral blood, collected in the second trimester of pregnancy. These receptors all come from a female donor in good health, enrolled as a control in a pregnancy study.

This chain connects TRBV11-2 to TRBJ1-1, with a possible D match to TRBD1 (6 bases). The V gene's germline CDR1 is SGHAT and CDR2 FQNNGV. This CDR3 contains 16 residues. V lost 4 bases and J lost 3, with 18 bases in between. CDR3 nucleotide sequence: TGTGCCAGCAGCTCCCTCCCTGTGGGACATTACACTGAAGCTTTCTTT. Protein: CASSSLPVGHYTEAFF.

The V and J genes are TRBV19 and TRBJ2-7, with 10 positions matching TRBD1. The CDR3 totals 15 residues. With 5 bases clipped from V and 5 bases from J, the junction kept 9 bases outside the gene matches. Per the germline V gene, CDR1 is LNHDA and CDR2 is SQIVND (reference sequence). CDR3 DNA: TGTGCCAGTAGTTCGGACAGGGGGGCCCCTGACGAGCAGTACTTC. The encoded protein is CASSSDRGAPDEQYF.

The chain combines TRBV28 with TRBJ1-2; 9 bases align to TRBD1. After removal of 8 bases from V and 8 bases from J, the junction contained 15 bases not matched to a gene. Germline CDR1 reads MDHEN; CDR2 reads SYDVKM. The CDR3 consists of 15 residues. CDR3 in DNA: TGTGCCAGCGCCCGAGCTACAGGGGGCGTTTGGGGCTACACCTTC. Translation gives CASARATGGVWGYTF.

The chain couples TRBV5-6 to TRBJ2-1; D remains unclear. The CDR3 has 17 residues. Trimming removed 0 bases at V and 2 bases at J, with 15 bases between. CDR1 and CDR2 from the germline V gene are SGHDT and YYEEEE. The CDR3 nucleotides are TGTGCCAGCAGCTTGGCCCTGGGCCTTATTACCTACAATGAGCAGTTCTTC. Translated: CASSLALGLITYNEQFF.

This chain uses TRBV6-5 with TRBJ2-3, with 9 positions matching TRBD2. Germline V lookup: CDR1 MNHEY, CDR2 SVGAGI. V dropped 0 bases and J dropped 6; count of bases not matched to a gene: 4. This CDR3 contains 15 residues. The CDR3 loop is CASSYSGLAGDTQYF. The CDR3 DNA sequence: TGTGCCAGCAGTTACTCTGGGCTAGCGGGGGATACGCAGTATTTT.

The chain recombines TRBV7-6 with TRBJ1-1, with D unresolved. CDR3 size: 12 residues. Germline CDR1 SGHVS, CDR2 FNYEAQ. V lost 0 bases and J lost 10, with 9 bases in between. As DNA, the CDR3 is TGTGCCAGCAGCTTAGCTCGGGGATCAGCTTTCTTT. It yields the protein CASSLARGSAFF. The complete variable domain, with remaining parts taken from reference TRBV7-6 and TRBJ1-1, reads GAGVSQSPRYKVTKRGQDVALRCDPISGHVSLYWYRQALGQGPEFLTYFNYEAQQDKSGLPNDRFSAERPEGSISTLTIQRTEQRDSAMYRCASSLARGSAFFGQGTRLTVV.

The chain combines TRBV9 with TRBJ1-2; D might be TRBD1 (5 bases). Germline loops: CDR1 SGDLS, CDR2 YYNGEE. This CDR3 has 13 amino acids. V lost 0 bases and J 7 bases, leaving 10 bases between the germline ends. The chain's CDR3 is CASSVGGAGGYTF. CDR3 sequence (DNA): TGTGCCAGCAGCGTAGGCGGGGCGGGTGGCTACACCTTC.

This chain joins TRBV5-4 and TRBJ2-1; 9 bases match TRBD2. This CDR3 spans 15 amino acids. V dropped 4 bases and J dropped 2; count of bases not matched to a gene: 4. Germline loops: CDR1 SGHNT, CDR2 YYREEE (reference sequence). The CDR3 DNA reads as TGTGCCAGCAGCCTCAGCGGGGGGACCTACAATGAGCAGTTCTTC. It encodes CASSLSGGTYNEQFF.

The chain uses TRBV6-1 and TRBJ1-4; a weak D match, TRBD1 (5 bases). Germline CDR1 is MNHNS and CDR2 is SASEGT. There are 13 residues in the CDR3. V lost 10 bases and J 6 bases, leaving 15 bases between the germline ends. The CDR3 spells CAISQGTDEKLFF. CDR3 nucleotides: TGTGCCATCTCCCAGGGTACTGATGAAAAACTGTTTTTT.

The DNA for the CDR3 is TGCGCCAGCAGCTTGGAAGGGGATCGAAGGACTGAAGCTTTCTTT. Translated: CASSLEGDRRTEAFF. V usage is TRBV5-1 and J usage is TRBJ1-1; maybe TRBD1 (5 bases). Trimming took 0 bases from V and 5 from J, leaving 14 bases between them. Germline lookup yields CDR1 SGHRS and CDR2 YFSETQ. The CDR3 is 15 residues long. The whole variable domain, filled in from reference TRBV5-1 and TRBJ1-1, reads KAGVTQTPRYLIKTRGQQVTLSCSPISGHRSVSWYQQTPGQGLQFLFEYFSETQRNKGNFPGRFSGRQFSNSRSEMNVSTLELGDSALYLCASSLEGDRRTEAFFGQGTRLTVV.

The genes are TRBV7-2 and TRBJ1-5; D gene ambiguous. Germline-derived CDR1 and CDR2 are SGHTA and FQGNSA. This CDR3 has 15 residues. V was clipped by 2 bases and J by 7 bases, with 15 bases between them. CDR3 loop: CASSLSSEYWQPQHF. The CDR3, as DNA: TGTGCCAGCAGCTTATCGTCCGAGTATTGGCAGCCCCAGCATTTT.

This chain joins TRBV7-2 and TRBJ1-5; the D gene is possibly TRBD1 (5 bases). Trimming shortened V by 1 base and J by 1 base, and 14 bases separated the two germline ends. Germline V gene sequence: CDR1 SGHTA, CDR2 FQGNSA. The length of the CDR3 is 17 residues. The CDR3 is CASSLGPQAGSNQPQHF. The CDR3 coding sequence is TGTGCCAGCAGCTTAGGCCCCCAAGCAGGGAGCAATCAGCCCCAGCATTTT.

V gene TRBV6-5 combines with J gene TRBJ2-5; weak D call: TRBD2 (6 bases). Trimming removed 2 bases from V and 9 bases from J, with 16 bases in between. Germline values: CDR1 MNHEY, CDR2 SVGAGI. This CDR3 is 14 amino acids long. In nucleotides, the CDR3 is TGTGCCAGCAGTTACGCAGGGCTAGCGTTGGCCCAGTACTTC. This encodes CASSYAGLALAQYF.

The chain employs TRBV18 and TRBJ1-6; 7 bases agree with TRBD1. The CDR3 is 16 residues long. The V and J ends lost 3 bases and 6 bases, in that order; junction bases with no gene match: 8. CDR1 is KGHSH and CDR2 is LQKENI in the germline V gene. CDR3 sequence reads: CASSPTGQVPNSPLHF. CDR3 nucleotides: TGTGCCAGCTCACCTACCGGACAGGTCCCTAATTCACCCCTCCACTTT.

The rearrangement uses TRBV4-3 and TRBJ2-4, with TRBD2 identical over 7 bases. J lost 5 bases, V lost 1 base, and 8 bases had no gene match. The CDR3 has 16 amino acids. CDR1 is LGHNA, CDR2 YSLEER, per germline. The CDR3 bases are TGCGCCAGCAGCCAAGGGGGCGGGAGTTACCAAAACATTCAGTACTTC. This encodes CASSQGGGSYQNIQYF.

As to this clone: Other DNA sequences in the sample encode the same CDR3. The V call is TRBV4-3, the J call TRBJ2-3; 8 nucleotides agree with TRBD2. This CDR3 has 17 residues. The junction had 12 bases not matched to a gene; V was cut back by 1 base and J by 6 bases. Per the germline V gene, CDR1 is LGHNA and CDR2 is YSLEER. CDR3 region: CASSQALTSATPDTQYF. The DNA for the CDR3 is TGCGCCAGCAGCCAAGCCTTGACTAGCGCAACCCCGGATACGCAGTATTTT.

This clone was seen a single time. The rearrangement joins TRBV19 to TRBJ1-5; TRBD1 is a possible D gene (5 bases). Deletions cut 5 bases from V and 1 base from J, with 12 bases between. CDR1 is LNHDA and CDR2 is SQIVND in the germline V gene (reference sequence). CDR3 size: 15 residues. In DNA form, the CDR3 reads TGTGCCAGTAGTGCGCAGGGATTCAGCAATCAGCCCCAGCATTTT. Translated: CASSAQGFSNQPQHF.

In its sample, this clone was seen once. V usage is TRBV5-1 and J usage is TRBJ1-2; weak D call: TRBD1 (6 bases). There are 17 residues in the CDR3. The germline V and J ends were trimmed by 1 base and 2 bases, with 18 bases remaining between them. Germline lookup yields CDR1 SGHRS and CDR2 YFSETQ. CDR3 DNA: TGCGCCAGCAGCTTGTTCCCTGAGAATGACAGGAACTATGGCTACACCTTC. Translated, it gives CASSLFPENDRNYGYTF.

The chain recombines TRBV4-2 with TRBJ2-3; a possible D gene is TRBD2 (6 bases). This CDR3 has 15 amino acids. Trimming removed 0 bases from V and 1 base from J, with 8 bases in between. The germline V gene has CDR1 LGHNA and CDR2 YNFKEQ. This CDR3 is CASSQDRGGTDTQYF. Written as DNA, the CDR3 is TGTGCCAGCAGCCAAGATCGCGGGGGCACAGATACGCAGTATTTT.

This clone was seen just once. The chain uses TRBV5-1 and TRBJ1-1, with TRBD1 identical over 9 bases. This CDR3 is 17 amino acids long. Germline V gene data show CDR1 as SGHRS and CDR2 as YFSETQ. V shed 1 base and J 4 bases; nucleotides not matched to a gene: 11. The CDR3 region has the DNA TGCGCCAGCAGCTTGTCCGGGACAGGGTTCCCGAGCACTGAAGCTTTCTTT. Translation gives CASSLSGTGFPSTEAFF.

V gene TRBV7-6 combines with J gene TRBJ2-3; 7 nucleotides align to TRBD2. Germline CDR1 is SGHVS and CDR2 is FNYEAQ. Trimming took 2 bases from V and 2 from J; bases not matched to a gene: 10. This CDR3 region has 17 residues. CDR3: CASSLSERGAYTDTQYF. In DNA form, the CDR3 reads TGTGCCAGCAGCTTAAGTGAGCGGGGAGCCTACACAGATACGCAGTATTTT. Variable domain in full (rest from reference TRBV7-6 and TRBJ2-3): GAGVSQSPRYKVTKRGQDVALRCDPISGHVSLYWYRQALGQGPEFLTYFNYEAQQDKSGLPNDRFSAERPEGSISTLTIQRTEQRDSAMYRCASSLSERGAYTDTQYFGPGTRLTVL.

CDR3 nucleotides: TGTGCCAGCAGCCAGGGGCCACCAAACACTGAAGCTTTCTTT. Translated, it gives CASSQGPPNTEAFF. V is TRBV11-3 and J is TRBJ1-1, with TRBD1 as a possible D gene (6 bases). V was cut by 5 bases and J by 2 bases, with 12 bases left in between. Per the germline V gene, CDR1 is SGHNT and CDR2 is YENEEA. CDR3 size: 14 residues. The full variable domain, with the rest looked up from reference TRBV11-3 and TRBJ1-1, is EAGVVQSPRYKIIEKKQPVAFWCNPISGHNTLYWYLQNLGQGPELLIRYENEEAVDDSQLPKDRFSAERLKGVDSTLKIQPAELGDSAVYLCASSQGPPNTEAFFGQGTRLTVV.

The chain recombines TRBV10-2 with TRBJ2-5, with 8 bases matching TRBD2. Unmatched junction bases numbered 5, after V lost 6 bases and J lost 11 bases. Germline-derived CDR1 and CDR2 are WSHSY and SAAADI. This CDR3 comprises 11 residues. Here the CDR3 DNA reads TGCGCCAGCAGGGCCGGGGGGGAGCAGTACTTC. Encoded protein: CASRAGGEQYF.

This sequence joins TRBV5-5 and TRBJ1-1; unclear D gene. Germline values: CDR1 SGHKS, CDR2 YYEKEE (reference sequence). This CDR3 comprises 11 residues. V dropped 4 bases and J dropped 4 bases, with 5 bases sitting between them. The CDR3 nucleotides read TGTGCCAGCAGCCGAGCCACTGAAGCTTTCTTT. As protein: CASSRATEAFF.

The CDR3 region has the DNA TGTGCCAGCAGCCCCCGGTGGAACACTGAAGCTTTCTTT. Protein product: CASSPRWNTEAFF. This chain uses TRBV7-2 with TRBJ1-1; no clear D gene. Germline loops: CDR1 SGHTA, CDR2 FQGNSA. There are 13 residues in the CDR3. The V gene lost 5 bases and the J gene lost 1 base, with 8 bases spanning the gap.

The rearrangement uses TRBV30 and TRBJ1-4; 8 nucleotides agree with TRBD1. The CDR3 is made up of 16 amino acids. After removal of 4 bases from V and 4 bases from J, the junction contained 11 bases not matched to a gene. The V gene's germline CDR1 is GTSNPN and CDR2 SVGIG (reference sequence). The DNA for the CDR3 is TGTGCCTGGACCCGGACAGGGAAACTACTTAATGAAAAACTGTTTTTT. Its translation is CAWTRTGKLLNEKLFF.

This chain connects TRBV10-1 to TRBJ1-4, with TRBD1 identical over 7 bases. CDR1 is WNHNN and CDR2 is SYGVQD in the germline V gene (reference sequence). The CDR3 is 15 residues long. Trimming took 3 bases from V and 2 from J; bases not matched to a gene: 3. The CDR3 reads CASSDTTGTNEKLFF. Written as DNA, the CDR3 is TGCGCCAGCAGTGATACGACAGGGACTAATGAAAAACTGTTTTTT.

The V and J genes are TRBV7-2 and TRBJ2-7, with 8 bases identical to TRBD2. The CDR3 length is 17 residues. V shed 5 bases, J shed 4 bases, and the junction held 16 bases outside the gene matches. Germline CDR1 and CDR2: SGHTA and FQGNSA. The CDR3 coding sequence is TGTGCCAGCAGCCTAATGACTAGCGCTCTGGGGGGGTACGAGCAGTACTTC. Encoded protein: CASSLMTSALGGYEQYF. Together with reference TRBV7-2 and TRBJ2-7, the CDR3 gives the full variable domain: GAGVSQSPSNKVTEKGKDVELRCDPISGHTALYWYRQSLGQGLEFLIYFQGNSAPDKSGLPSDRFSAERTGGSVSTLTIQRTQQEDSAVYLCASSLMTSALGGYEQYFGPGTRLTVT.

In nucleotides, the CDR3 is TGCAGTGCTAGAGGCCGGGATACGCAGTATTTT. Amino acid sequence: CSARGRDTQYF. The V call is TRBV20-1, the J call TRBJ2-3; D not certain. V lost 1 base and J 6 bases, leaving 5 bases between the germline ends. Germline V gene lookup returns CDR1 DFQATT and CDR2 SNEGSKA (reference sequence). The CDR3 is made up of 11 amino acids.